These 25 T cell receptor beta chains were sequenced from one sample in a study of Ad26.COV2.S vaccination and SARS-CoV-2 variants. Using immunoSEQ multiplex PCR, the repertoire was profiled, and TCRdb retains in-frame clones only, with some absent. Altogether roughly 420,000 clones are present, around 89% being singletons, with the ten largest covering about 4%. Treatment specified: some 20 received Ad26.COV2.S at low or high dose, single or two shots; about five received placebo; per-sample allocation not given. Each sample was drawn 63 days after the first injection (of vaccine or placebo). The source material was peripheral blood, sampled in a trial of Ad26.COV2.S vaccine versus placebo. Every receptor here comes from a person between 18 and 60 years old who received the Ad26.COV2.S COVID-19 vaccine or a placebo.

The CDR3 region is CASSLGRGSEAFF. The DNA for the CDR3 is TGTGCCAGCAGCTTAGGCCGAGGTTCTGAAGCTTTCTTT. The rearrangement joins TRBV11-3 to TRBJ1-1; D gene unclear. Trimming shortened V by 1 base and J by 6 bases, and 9 bases separated the two germline ends. The CDR3 contains 13 residues. The V gene's germline CDR1 is SGHNT and CDR2 YENEEA. The full variable domain, completed using reference TRBV11-3 and TRBJ1-1, is EAGVVQSPRYKIIEKKQPVAFWCNPISGHNTLYWYLQNLGQGPELLIRYENEEAVDDSQLPKDRFSAERLKGVDSTLKIQPAELGDSAVYLCASSLGRGSEAFFGQGTRLTVV.

V and J are TRBV6-4 and TRBJ2-3, with D possibly being TRBD2 (6 bases). Germline lookup yields CDR1 MRHNA and CDR2 SNTAGT. V was shortened by 7 bases and J by 5 bases, with 31 bases between the two germline ends. The CDR3 contains 19 residues. The CDR3, as DNA: TGTGCCAGCACCATCAGTGGCTCCCGGACTATCCTCCGTGGAGATACGCAGTATTTT. This encodes CASTISGSRTILRGDTQYF.

The chain is built from TRBV6-5 and TRBJ1-2, with 7 bases fitting TRBD1. This CDR3 is built from 14 residues. CDR1 and CDR2 (germline): MNHEY, SVGAGI. After removal of 6 bases from V and 4 bases from J, the junction contained 8 bases not matched to a gene. The CDR3 nucleotides are TGTGCCAGCAGAGACAGGGTGGTCGGCTATGGCTACACCTTC. Its translation: CASRDRVVGYGYTF.

The rearrangement uses TRBV18 and TRBJ2-7; D gene ambiguous. CDR3 length: 13 amino acids. Germline V gene data show CDR1 as KGHSH and CDR2 as LQKENI. Trimming cost V 6 bases and J 7 bases, with 16 bases left between them. CDR3: CASSPVGLLEQYF. Written as DNA, the CDR3 is TGTGCCAGCTCCCCGGTTGGGCTGCTAGAGCAGTACTTC.

V is TRBV5-6 and J is TRBJ2-5; D ambiguous. Germline CDR1 is SGHDT and CDR2 is YYEEEE. This CDR3 contains 15 residues. The germline V and J ends were trimmed by 0 bases and 4 bases, with 13 bases remaining between them. CDR3 coding DNA: TGTGCCAGCAGCTTGGTCACTAAGGCATCAGAGACCCAGTACTTC. This codes for CASSLVTKASETQYF.

This sequence joins TRBV5-5 and TRBJ2-4; D gene unclear. Germline V lookup: CDR1 SGHKS, CDR2 YYEKEE (reference sequence). The CDR3 runs 18 residues. V was shortened by 2 bases and J by 0 bases, with 18 bases between the two germline ends. DNA of the CDR3: TGTGCCAGCAGCTTCTTGGGGATGACCATTCTAGCCAAAAACATTCAGTACTTC. This encodes CASSFLGMTILAKNIQYF. Filled out from reference TRBV5-5 and TRBJ2-4, the complete variable domain reads DAGVTQSPTHLIKTRGQQVTLRCSPISGHKSVSWYQQVLGQGPQFIFQYYEKEERGRGNFPDRFSARQFPNYSSELNVNALLLGDSALYLCASSFLGMTILAKNIQYFGAGTRLSVL.

This chain links TRBV6-6 with TRBJ1-1; D call uncertain. Trimming stripped 2 bases from V and 4 bases from J, with 8 bases between. CDR1 is MNHNY and CDR2 is SVGAGI in the germline V gene (reference sequence). The CDR3 has 13 amino acids. DNA for the CDR3: TGTGCCAGCAGTTACGGGGTTAGCACTGAAGCTTTCTTT. Protein sequence: CASSYGVSTEAFF.

This clone was counted only a few times. V usage is TRBV15 and J usage is TRBJ2-7, with 12 bases that match TRBD1. Trimming cost V 5 bases and J 4 bases; bases outside gene matches: 6. Looked up from germline, CDR1 is LNHNV and CDR2 is YYDKDF (reference sequence). CDR3 length: 15 amino acids. The CDR3 DNA reads as TGTGCCACCAGCGCCGGGACAGGGGGCGTTTACGAGCAGTACTTC. It codes for CATSAGTGGVYEQYF.

CDR3 sequence: CSASLGTISVGYTF. CDR3 DNA sequence: TGCAGTGCTAGTCTGGGGACAATTTCGGTTGGCTACACCTTC. The chain is built from TRBV20-1 and TRBJ1-2; D may be TRBD1 (6 bases). The CDR3 loop spans 14 amino acids. CDR1 and CDR2 (germline): DFQATT, SNEGSKA (reference sequence). V lost 3 bases, J lost 7 bases, and 18 bases lay in between.

This clone was recorded only once. CDR3 sequence (DNA): TGCAGCCTCGACCCGGGGGGAGGAGATGAGCAGTTCTTC. Amino acid sequence: CSLDPGGGDEQFF. V usage is TRBV29-1 and J usage is TRBJ2-1, with 7 bases that match TRBD2. CDR1 is SQVTM, CDR2 ANQGSEA, per germline. J lost 8 bases, V lost 8 bases, and 12 bases had no gene match. The CDR3 is 13 residues long.

The chain combines TRBV10-2 with TRBJ2-2; D possibly corresponds to TRBD2 (6 bases). Trimming removed 6 bases from V and 6 bases from J, with 17 bases in between. The CDR3 extends over 15 amino acids. Germline CDR1 is WSHSY and CDR2 is SAAADI. In DNA, the CDR3 is TGCGCCAGCAGGGGATGGCAGGGAGGACCCGGGGAGCTGTTTTTT. Translated: CASRGWQGGPGELFF.

The chain links TRBV30 to TRBJ1-4, with D possibly matching TRBD1 (5 bases). In germline, CDR1 is GTSNPN, CDR2 SVGIG (reference sequence). CDR3 length: 13 amino acids. Trimming removed 1 base from V and 4 bases from J, with 7 bases in between. The CDR3 DNA follows: TGTGCCTGGAGTGCGGGGGTTAATGAAAAACTGTTTTTT. Protein: CAWSAGVNEKLFF.

This sequence joins TRBV7-9 and TRBJ1-1; a possible D gene is TRBD1 (5 bases). V lost 1 base, J lost 0 bases, and 15 bases lay in between. CDR3 length equals 17 residues. CDR1 is SEHNR, CDR2 FQNEAQ, per germline (reference sequence). CDR3 nucleotides: TGTGCCAGCAGCTTAGTTTCCCCGACAGACCTGAACACTGAAGCTTTCTTT. Amino acid sequence: CASSLVSPTDLNTEAFF.

This clone was seen only once. The chain uses TRBV29-1 and TRBJ2-1; D is possibly TRBD2 (5 bases). The CDR3 runs to 10 residues. Trimming removed 6 bases at V and 8 bases at J, with 8 bases between. Germline CDR1 and CDR2: SQVTM and ANQGSEA. CDR3 amino acids: CSVGSHEQFF. The CDR3 DNA is TGCAGCGTAGGGAGCCATGAGCAGTTCTTC.

The chain combines TRBV5-4 with TRBJ1-1, with D unresolved. This CDR3 is 14 amino acids long. V was cut by 0 bases and J by 7 bases, with 13 bases left in between. Germline loops: CDR1 SGHNT, CDR2 YYREEE (reference sequence). Here the CDR3 DNA reads TGTGCCAGCAGCTTGGTCTCGATTCCGGGTGAAGCTTTCTTT. The encoded protein is CASSLVSIPGEAFF.

The chain recombines TRBV7-9 with TRBJ2-7; weak D call: TRBD1 (5 bases). This CDR3 region has 14 residues. V was pared by 5 bases and J by 0 bases, with 11 bases between. CDR1 SEHNR and CDR2 FQNEAQ come from the germline V gene (reference sequence). CDR3 nucleotide sequence: TGTGCCAGCAGCCACAGGACCAGCTCCTACGAGCAGTACTTC. Amino acid sequence: CASSHRTSSYEQYF.

As regards this clone: In the same sample, other DNA sequences code for this CDR3. The J gene is TRBJ1-1, the V gene TRBV27; the D gene is possibly TRBD1 (5 bases). V was cut by 0 bases and J by 0 bases, with 8 bases left in between. CDR1 MNHEY and CDR2 SMNVEV come from the germline V gene (reference sequence). CDR3 length: 15 amino acids. The CDR3 bases are TGTGCCAGCAGTTTATCGGCAGGGTTGAACACTGAAGCTTTCTTT. Its protein product is CASSLSAGLNTEAFF.

This clone was counted once. This CDR3 is also generated by other DNA sequences in the sample. The rearrangement uses TRBV19 and TRBJ2-3, with D possibly being TRBD2 (6 bases). CDR3 length: 14 amino acids. V gave up 1 base and J gave up 2 bases, with 7 bases separating them. CDR1 and CDR2 from the germline V gene are LNHDA and SQIVND (reference sequence). The DNA for the CDR3 is TGTGCCAGTAGTATAGGCGGGGACACAGATACGCAGTATTTT. Its protein is CASSIGGDTDTQYF.

The J gene is TRBJ1-1, the V gene TRBV7-2; D is unresolved. Germline assignment: CDR1 SGHTA and CDR2 FQGNSA. This CDR3 spans 11 amino acids. V lost 5 bases and J lost 7, with 8 bases in between. CDR3 sequence: CASSPLSEAFF. CDR3 in DNA: TGTGCCAGCAGCCCCTTAAGTGAAGCTTTCTTT.

This rearrangement joins TRBV5-1 to TRBJ2-3; a possible D gene is TRBD2 (6 bases). The length of the CDR3 is 15 residues. Deletions cut 1 base from V and 5 bases from J, with 14 bases between. Germline-derived CDR1 and CDR2 are SGHRS and YFSETQ. CDR3 sequence reads: CASSLNGGYLDTQYF. In DNA, the CDR3 is TGCGCCAGCAGCTTGAACGGGGGATATTTAGATACGCAGTATTTT.

The V gene is TRBV5-1, the J gene TRBJ1-4, with 7 nucleotides matching TRBD1. Trimming cost V 0 bases and J 5 bases; bases outside gene matches: 4. Per germline, CDR1 SGHRS and CDR2 YFSETQ. CDR3 size: 15 residues. The CDR3 DNA is TGCGCCAGCAGCTTGGCCGAGACAGGGAATGAAAAACTGTTTTTT. This sequence encodes CASSLAETGNEKLFF.

This clone was recorded once. The chain recombines TRBV27 with TRBJ1-5, with 8 bases that match TRBD1. V shed 2 bases and J 5 bases; nucleotides not matched to a gene: 5. The CDR3 spans 15 residues. CDR1 is MNHEY and CDR2 is SMNVEV in the germline V gene (reference sequence). The CDR3 DNA is TGTGCCAGCAGTTTAGGCACAGGGGGAGATCAGCCCCAGCATTTT. Its protein product is CASSLGTGGDQPQHF.

V is TRBV7-2 and J is TRBJ1-3; D gene ambiguous. From germline, CDR1 is SGHTA and CDR2 FQGNSA. This CDR3 is built from 17 residues. V shed 2 bases and J shed 0 bases, with 14 bases lying between them. CDR3 in amino acids: CASSLHLRISSGNTIYF. The CDR3 coding sequence is TGTGCCAGCAGCTTACATCTCCGGATTAGCTCTGGAAACACCATATATTTT. The entire variable domain, with the rest obtained from reference TRBV7-2 and TRBJ1-3, is as follows: GAGVSQSPSNKVTEKGKDVELRCDPISGHTALYWYRQSLGQGLEFLIYFQGNSAPDKSGLPSDRFSAERTGGSVSTLTIQRTQQEDSAVYLCASSLHLRISSGNTIYFGEGSWLTVV.

The V call is TRBV30, the J call TRBJ1-6; D gene ambiguous. The V gene lost 2 bases and the J gene lost 10 bases, with 15 bases spanning the gap. Germline V lookup: CDR1 GTSNPN, CDR2 SVGIG (reference sequence). CDR3 length: 14 amino acids. Written as DNA, the CDR3 is TGTGCCTGGAGTTCCCATACTTTGGGGTCACCCCTCCACTTT. This translates into CAWSSHTLGSPLHF.

The gene calls are TRBV28 and TRBJ2-7, with 8 positions matching TRBD1. After removal of 2 bases from V and 4 bases from J, the junction contained 13 bases not matched to a gene. From germline, CDR1 is MDHEN and CDR2 SYDVKM. The length of the CDR3 is 17 residues. The CDR3 region has the DNA TGTGCCAGCAGTTTACATACCCGAACGACAGGGGCGTACGAGCAGTACTTC. Its translation is CASSLHTRTTGAYEQYF.